The sequence of this T cell receptor (beta chain) was determined in a study of cytomegalovirus exposure and HLA in healthy donors. Use of 60 Vbeta and 13 Jbeta primers characterized the PCR. Repertoires were generated with immunoSEQ multiplex PCR, while TCRdb's copy carries only in-frame clones and drops some. The table records under 90,000 clones, approximately 71% of them present only once. What was sequenced was PBMCs. This clonotype was obtained from a woman aged 40 to 50 in good health and CMV-seronegative.

The CDR3 reads CASNQGARGTDTQYF. For the CDR3, the DNA is TGTGCCAGCAACCAGGGGGCGAGAGGCACAGATACGCAGTATTTT. The chain couples TRBV9 to TRBJ2-3, with TRBD1 identical over 8 bases. Germline V gene lookup returns CDR1 SGDLS and CDR2 YYNGEE. V shed 6 bases, J shed 1 base, and the junction held 7 bases outside the gene matches. This CDR3 is 15 amino acids long.